This TCR beta chain was documented in a study of cytomegalovirus exposure and HLA in healthy donors. Study outcomes and limitations: Common viral pathogens seemed, in a later analysis, to connect with several of the most significant clusters. The authors enumerated 164 TCR beta chains as linked to cytomegalovirus. Indistinguishable V segments such as TRBV6-2 and TRBV6-3 were excluded.

60 Vbeta and 13 Jbeta primers were used in PCR. TCRdb's table, derived via immunoSEQ multiplex PCR, lists solely in-frame clones and lacks some. This table holds 95,000 to 100,000 clones, approximately 80% found once. Notes on this clone: Its antigen is still unknown.

Trimming cost V 5 bases and J 4 bases; bases outside gene matches: 9. The CDR3 contains 16 residues. CDR1 and CDR2 from the germline V gene are MNHEY and SMNVEV (reference sequence). This receptor was taken from a female donor in good health and CMV-seronegative. The V call is TRBV27, the J call TRBJ2-3; 10 nucleotides match TRBD2. The specimen sequenced was PBMCs. The CDR3 region has the DNA TGTGCCAGCAGTATTATTTCCCTAGCGGGAGCAGATACGCAGTATTTT. Its translation: CASSIISLAGADTQYF.